Presented here are 23 T cell receptor beta chains from one specimen sequenced in a study of OX40 agonist ivuxolimab in advanced cancers. Method: immunoSEQ multiplex PCR; TCRdb's copy keeps in-frame clones and lacks some. The table lists tens of thousands of clones, approximately 80% of them singletons. Source: CD4+ or CD8+ T cells sorted from blood, taken in a trial of the OX40 agonist ivuxolimab. These receptors all stem from an adult with an advanced solid tumor such as melanoma, head and neck, liver or kidney cancer.

This chain links TRBV15 with TRBJ2-3, with 8 positions matching TRBD1. The J segment lost 5 bases and the V segment lost 3 bases, leaving 4 bases of the junction unmatched. Germline loops: CDR1 LNHNV, CDR2 YYDKDF (reference sequence). The CDR3 is 14 amino acids. CDR3 amino acids: CATSRGTGGDTQYF. The DNA for the CDR3 is TGTGCCACCAGCAGGGGGACAGGTGGAGATACGCAGTATTTT.

The V call is TRBV19, the J call TRBJ1-5; tentative D call: TRBD1 (5 bases). V lost 11 bases, J lost 6 bases, and 20 bases lay in between. The CDR3 consists of 14 residues. In germline, CDR1 is LNHDA, CDR2 SQIVND (reference sequence). The DNA for the CDR3 is TGTGCCTGCACAACTGGGGGTAGGGGTCAGCCCCAGCATTTT. This gives the protein CACTTGGRGQPQHF. Drawing the rest from reference TRBV19 and TRBJ1-5, the complete variable domain is DGGITQSPKYLFRKEGQNVTLSCEQNLNHDAMYWYRQDPGQGLRLIYYSQIVNDFQKGDIAEGYSVSREKKESFPLTVTSAQKNPTAFYLCACTTGGRGQPQHFGDGTRLSIL.

The V and J genes are TRBV9 and TRBJ2-7; 9 bases are a match to TRBD2. V shed 0 bases, J shed 2 bases, and the junction held 6 bases outside the gene matches. The germline gives CDR1 SGDLS, CDR2 YYNGEE. CDR3 length: 16 amino acids. CDR3 DNA sequence: TGTGCCAGCAGCGTAGTCGCGGGAGGGCCTCCCTACGAGCAGTACTTC. Translation: CASSVVAGGPPYEQYF.

This chain links TRBV2 with TRBJ1-2; D gene unclear. The CDR3 has 13 residues. The germline V gene has CDR1 SNHLY and CDR2 FYNNEI. Trimming cost V 5 bases and J 6 bases, with 13 bases left between them. The CDR3 protein is CASSFGRRHGYTF. The CDR3 nucleotides read TGTGCCAGCAGTTTTGGACGGCGTCATGGCTACACCTTC.

The chain couples TRBV28 to TRBJ1-2; D gene unclear. CDR1 and CDR2 from the germline V gene are MDHEN and SYDVKM. Deletions cut 3 bases from V and 4 bases from J, with 12 bases between. The CDR3 loop spans 14 amino acids. CDR3 DNA sequence: TGTGCCAGCAGTTTGTTAGGGAGCCTCTATGGCTACACCTTC. Protein sequence: CASSLLGSLYGYTF.

This clone is termed medium-sized. V is TRBV5-8 and J is TRBJ1-3; D remains unclear. V shed 0 bases and J shed 4 bases, with 11 bases lying between them. The CDR3 sequence is 15 residues long. CDR1 is SGHTS and CDR2 is YDEGEE in the germline V gene. The CDR3 region is CASSLGRLFGNTIYF. The CDR3 DNA reads TGTGCCAGCAGCTTGGGACGTTTGTTCGGAAACACCATATATTTT.

The CDR3 protein is CASRPTGPNQPQHF. As DNA, the CDR3 is TGTGCCAGCAGACCCACAGGGCCCAATCAGCCCCAGCATTTT. This rearrangement joins TRBV28 to TRBJ1-5, with D perhaps TRBD1 (6 bases). V was cut by 6 bases and J by 3 bases, with 12 bases left in between. CDR1 is MDHEN, CDR2 SYDVKM, per germline. This CDR3 region has 14 residues.

This chain links TRBV27 with TRBJ1-3; 7 bases line up with TRBD1. Germline CDR1 reads MNHEY; CDR2 reads SMNVEV (reference sequence). CDR3 length: 15 amino acids. The junction had 7 bases not matched to a gene; V was cut back by 5 bases and J by 3 bases. The chain's CDR3 is CASSPRQGYGNTIYF. CDR3 nucleotides: TGTGCCAGCAGTCCACGACAGGGCTATGGAAACACCATATATTTT.

This clone was counted between two and nine times. The rearrangement links TRBV7-2 to TRBJ1-4; weak D call: TRBD1 (5 bases). Germline assignment: CDR1 SGHTA and CDR2 FQGNSA. Trimming stripped 1 base from V and 3 bases from J, with 9 bases between. There are 15 residues in the CDR3. In DNA, the CDR3 is TGTGCCAGCAGCTTAGATCGGGGGGCTAATGAAAAACTGTTTTTT. Amino acid sequence: CASSLDRGANEKLFF.

The CDR3 spells CASSVGPAKNIQYF. The CDR3 DNA reads as TGTGCCAGCAGCGTAGGCCCAGCCAAAAACATTCAGTACTTC. This sequence joins TRBV9 and TRBJ2-4; D unresolved. This CDR3 is 14 amino acids long. From germline, CDR1 is SGDLS and CDR2 YYNGEE. Trimming stripped 0 bases from V and 0 bases from J, with 4 bases between.

The chain uses TRBV11-2 and TRBJ2-1; 11 positions match TRBD2. The CDR3 covers 15 residues. The V gene's germline CDR1 is SGHAT and CDR2 FQNNGV. Losses at the gene ends were 1 base for V and 4 bases for J; bases not matched to a gene: 0. Written as DNA, the CDR3 is TGTGCCAGCAGCTTAGCTAGCGGGGGGTACAATGAGCAGTTCTTC. As protein: CASSLASGGYNEQFF.

The rearrangement links TRBV13 to TRBJ1-3; D unclear. Germline values: CDR1 PRHDT, CDR2 FYEKMQ (reference sequence). The length of the CDR3 is 13 residues. V dropped 2 bases and J dropped 3 bases, with 5 bases sitting between them. In DNA form, the CDR3 reads TGTGCCAGCAGCTTACAGGTTGGAAACACCATATATTTT. The encoded protein is CASSLQVGNTIYF.

This clone has just a few counts. The genes are TRBV11-2 and TRBJ2-7, with D possibly being TRBD2 (5 bases). V dropped 6 bases and J dropped 4 bases, with 16 bases sitting between them. CDR1 is SGHAT and CDR2 is FQNNGV in the germline V gene. The CDR3 contains 14 residues. The CDR3 reads CASRPRLGRYEQYF. The CDR3 DNA is TGTGCCAGCAGGCCGCGCCTGGGGAGATACGAGCAGTACTTC.

The chain has TRBV6-4 and TRBJ2-1; 7 nucleotides align to TRBD2. Germline CDR1 and CDR2: MRHNA and SNTAGT. The V segment lost 2 bases and the J segment 9 bases; nucleotides outside the gene matches: 4. The CDR3 totals 13 residues. The CDR3 DNA reads TGTGCCAGCAGTGACGAGCGGGGCTCTGAGCAGTTCTTC. This codes for CASSDERGSEQFF.

The rearrangement links TRBV6-6 to TRBJ1-2, with 10 bases aligning to TRBD1. Germline CDR1 MNHNY, CDR2 SVGAGI (reference sequence). V lost 5 bases to trimming and J lost 7 bases; unmatched junction nucleotides: 13. The CDR3 contains 16 residues. The CDR3 nucleotides are TGTGCCAGCAGTCAGACCGTCGGGACAGGGGTGGGTGGCTACACCTTC. Its translation is CASSQTVGTGVGGYTF.

This clone was detected a few times. The chain has TRBV19 and TRBJ2-6; D call uncertain. Germline CDR1 is LNHDA and CDR2 is SQIVND (reference sequence). CDR3 length equals 14 residues. Between the trimmed V and J ends, which lost 6 bases and 0 bases, there was a span of 6 bases. CDR3 loop: CASSLLSGANVLTF. The CDR3 DNA reads TGTGCCAGTAGCCTACTCTCTGGGGCCAACGTCCTGACTTTC.

J is TRBJ2-7 and V is TRBV6-5, with D maybe TRBD1 (6 bases). The germline V and J ends were trimmed by 7 bases and 6 bases, with 22 bases remaining between them. CDR1 and CDR2 (germline): MNHEY, SVGAGI. There are 15 residues in the CDR3. DNA for the CDR3: TGTGCCAGCACCCGGGCGGTACAGGGAATAAGCGAGCAGTACTTC. It encodes CASTRAVQGISEQYF.

CDR3 DNA sequence: TGTGCCAGCAGCCGAGGGTCCGGGACAGGGTCGGACAATGAGCAGTTCTTC. Translation: CASSRGSGTGSDNEQFF. The chain employs TRBV5-4 and TRBJ2-1; 9 bases match TRBD1. Germline values: CDR1 SGHNT, CDR2 YYREEE (reference sequence). This CDR3 region has 17 residues. The V and J ends lost 4 bases and 5 bases, in that order; junction bases with no gene match: 13.

V usage is TRBV28 and J usage is TRBJ1-4; TRBD1 might be the D (5 bases). The CDR3 contains 12 residues. Germline loops: CDR1 MDHEN, CDR2 SYDVKM. The V end was cut by 10 bases, the J end by 7 bases, with 13 bases between. This chain's CDR3 is CAIGAGSEKLFF. CDR3 coding DNA: TGTGCCATCGGGGCAGGGAGTGAAAAACTGTTTTTT.

The chain combines TRBV7-9 with TRBJ1-2; TRBD1 might be the D (6 bases). The CDR3 length is 13 residues. The germline V gene encodes CDR1 SEHNR and CDR2 FQNEAQ (reference sequence). The V end was cut by 5 bases, the J end by 3 bases, with 10 bases between. Here the CDR3 reads CASSDRTDYGYTF. The CDR3 nucleotides read TGTGCCAGCAGCGACCGGACAGACTATGGCTACACCTTC. The whole variable domain, filled in from reference TRBV7-9 and TRBJ1-2, reads DTGVSQNPRHKITKRGQNVTFRCDPISEHNRLYWYRQTLGQGPEFLTYFQNEAQLEKSRLLSDRFSAERPKGSFSTLEIQRTEQGDSAMYLCASSDRTDYGYTFGSGTRLTVV.

The rearrangement uses TRBV7-2 and TRBJ1-2; no clear D. The CDR3 covers 16 residues. V was shortened by 5 bases and J by 4 bases, with 20 bases between the two germline ends. CDR1 is SGHTA, CDR2 FQGNSA, per germline. CDR3 DNA sequence: TGTGCCAGCAGCCCGCCGGGTCGGTGGGCCCTCTATGGCTACACCTTC. Amino acids: CASSPPGRWALYGYTF. Variable domain in full (rest from reference TRBV7-2 and TRBJ1-2): GAGVSQSPSNKVTEKGKDVELRCDPISGHTALYWYRQSLGQGLEFLIYFQGNSAPDKSGLPSDRFSAERTGGSVSTLTIQRTQQEDSAVYLCASSPPGRWALYGYTFGSGTRLTVV.

This clone was counted between two and nine times. The rearrangement joins TRBV27 to TRBJ2-3; 10 bases line up with TRBD2. Germline CDR1 is MNHEY and CDR2 is SMNVEV (reference sequence). Trimming removed 5 bases from V and 2 bases from J; junction bases left unmatched: 19. The CDR3 contains 20 residues. This CDR3 is CASSKRGQRLAGVHTDTQYF. CDR3 coding DNA: TGTGCCAGCAGTAAAAGGGGGCAACGGCTAGCGGGGGTACACACAGATACGCAGTATTTT.

The chain recombines TRBV29-1 with TRBJ1-3, with unresolved D. Germline V CDR1 and CDR2: SQVTM, ANQGSEA. Trimming removed 5 bases from V and 4 bases from J, with 9 bases in between. This CDR3 has 12 amino acids. CDR3 in amino acids: CSVRGSGNTIYF. For the CDR3, the DNA is TGCAGCGTTCGCGGGTCAGGAAACACCATATATTTT.